Listed here are 17 T cell receptor beta chains from one sample, sequenced in a study of blood T cell repertoires in COVID-19. Produced via immunoSEQ multiplex PCR; TCRdb's table is partial and in-frame only. Found here are approximately 190,000 clones, 70% to 90% of them singletons; the top ten hold 6.2%. The specimen sequenced was peripheral blood. Receptors were obtained from a woman aged 40 to 50 who had recovered from COVID-19.

V usage is TRBV19 and J usage is TRBJ2-6, with D uncertain. This CDR3 has 19 amino acids. V lost 7 bases and J 0 bases, leaving 22 bases between the germline ends. Germline V gene sequence: CDR1 LNHDA, CDR2 SQIVND (reference sequence). CDR3 sequence (DNA): TGTGCCAGTACCACCGAAGGCGGCGGAGATTACTCTGGGGCCAACGTCCTGACTTTC. Protein: CASTTEGGGDYSGANVLTF.

The chain couples TRBV28 to TRBJ2-7, with a possible D match to TRBD1 (5 bases). V lost 3 bases and J lost 7, with 13 bases in between. Germline V gene sequence: CDR1 MDHEN, CDR2 SYDVKM. The CDR3 contains 13 residues. Written as DNA, the CDR3 is TGTGCCAGCAGTTTCTCGTATAGGGGAGAGCAGTACTTC. Translated: CASSFSYRGEQYF. Full variable domain (missing parts from reference TRBV28 and TRBJ2-7): DVKVTQSSRYLVKRTGEKVFLECVQDMDHENMFWYRQDPGLGLRLIYFSYDVKMKEKGDIPEGYSVSREKKERFSLILESASTNQTSMYLCASSFSYRGEQYFGPGTRLTVT.

The chain couples TRBV5-1 to TRBJ2-1; 8 nucleotides agree with TRBD1. Germline CDR1 and CDR2: SGHRS and YFSETQ. The CDR3 contains 15 residues. The V segment lost 1 base and the J segment 7 bases; nucleotides outside the gene matches: 7. For the CDR3, the DNA is TGCGCCAGCAGCTTGCAGGGGGCCTCTGGGAATGAGCAGTTCTTC. Translating it yields CASSLQGASGNEQFF.

The chain uses TRBV24-1 and TRBJ2-1; a weak D match, TRBD2 (6 bases). The CDR3 is made up of 16 amino acids. V gave up 3 bases and J gave up 3 bases, with 14 bases separating them. Germline values: CDR1 KGHDR, CDR2 SFDVKD. CDR3 amino acids: CATSDLGGFGYNEQFF. CDR3 nucleotides: TGTGCCACCAGTGATCTGGGGGGATTCGGCTACAATGAGCAGTTCTTC.

The chain's CDR3 is CASSVGTGKTGANVLTF. The CDR3 DNA reads as TGTGCCAGCAGCGTTGGGACAGGGAAGACTGGGGCCAACGTCCTGACTTTC. This chain uses TRBV9 with TRBJ2-6; the match to TRBD1 covers 9 bases. V trimming: 2 bases; J trimming: 2 bases; junction bases outside the gene matches: 5. The CDR3 loop spans 17 amino acids. Germline CDR1 is SGDLS and CDR2 is YYNGEE.

This chain uses TRBV5-1 with TRBJ2-5, with D perhaps TRBD1 (5 bases). The CDR3 is made up of 14 amino acids. Trimming cost V 2 bases and J 4 bases, with 12 bases left between them. Germline V gene lookup returns CDR1 SGHRS and CDR2 YFSETQ. The CDR3 sequence is CASSLYQGSETQYF. The CDR3, as DNA: TGCGCCAGCAGCTTATATCAGGGATCAGAGACCCAGTACTTC.

The chain is built from TRBV2 and TRBJ1-5, with D perhaps TRBD1 (6 bases). With 3 bases removed from V and 5 bases from J, the gap between germline ends came to 11 bases. CDR1 is SNHLY and CDR2 is FYNNEI in the germline V gene. CDR3 length equals 14 residues. The CDR3 nucleotides are TGTGCCAGCAGTGAGTTGCGGGGGCATCAGCCCCAGCATTTT. Protein sequence: CASSELRGHQPQHF.

The sample holds one count of this clone. V is TRBV27 and J is TRBJ1-5; D unclear. The CDR3 consists of 14 residues. V was trimmed by 5 bases and J by 2 bases, leaving 10 bases between them. The germline V gene has CDR1 MNHEY and CDR2 SMNVEV (reference sequence). CDR3 DNA sequence: TGTGCCAGCAGTCTTATAGTCGGCAATCAGCCCCAGCATTTT. As protein: CASSLIVGNQPQHF.

The genes are TRBV6-5 and TRBJ1-1, with 10 bases lining up with TRBD1. Germline values: CDR1 MNHEY, CDR2 SVGAGI. The V segment lost 6 bases and the J segment 8 bases; nucleotides outside the gene matches: 6. The CDR3 consists of 13 residues. This CDR3 reads CASRGTGESEAFF. CDR3 in DNA: TGTGCCAGCAGGGGGACAGGGGAGTCGGAAGCTTTCTTT.

The V and J genes are TRBV7-9 and TRBJ1-4; D perhaps matches TRBD1 (5 bases). Trimming left V 5 bases short and J 0 bases short, with 10 bases between. CDR3 length: 15 residues. In germline, CDR1 is SEHNR, CDR2 FQNEAQ (reference sequence). CDR3 amino acids: CASSPDTSTNEKLFF. The CDR3 DNA reads as TGTGCCAGCAGCCCGGACACTTCAACTAATGAAAAACTGTTTTTT.

The genes are TRBV7-3 and TRBJ2-7; TRBD1 matches 10 bases. V was clipped by 1 base and J by 5 bases; unmatched bases: 8. The CDR3 has 16 residues. The germline gives CDR1 SGHTA, CDR2 FQGTGA. CDR3 in amino acids: CASSLNPGTGVNEQYF. As DNA, the CDR3 is TGTGCCAGCAGCTTAAACCCCGGGACAGGGGTGAACGAGCAGTACTTC.

This chain joins TRBV7-2 and TRBJ2-2; 7 bases align to TRBD2. There are 16 residues in the CDR3. Germline V CDR1 and CDR2: SGHTA, FQGNSA. V trimming: 1 base; J trimming: 1 base; junction bases outside the gene matches: 3. The CDR3 coding sequence is TGTGCCAGCAGCTTAGTACCGGGAGGGAACACCGGGGAGCTGTTTTTT. It yields the protein CASSLVPGGNTGELFF.

The DNA of the CDR3 is TGTGCCAGCACCCCCGGCGGGACCTATGGCTACACCTTC. It translates to CASTPGGTYGYTF. The rearrangement links TRBV2 to TRBJ1-2; tentative D call: TRBD1 (5 bases). Germline-derived CDR1 and CDR2 are SNHLY and FYNNEI. This CDR3 region has 13 residues. V was pared by 7 bases and J by 4 bases, with 13 bases between.

The gene calls are TRBV6-2 or TRBV6-3 and TRBJ2-5; TRBD1 might be the D (6 bases). Germline V gene lookup returns CDR1 MNHEY and CDR2 SVGEGT. There are 14 residues in the CDR3. V dropped 4 bases and J dropped 3 bases, with 12 bases sitting between them. CDR3 bases: TGTGCCAGCAGTTTCGGGACAATAAAAGAGACCCAGTACTTC. Translated: CASSFGTIKETQYF.

This chain links TRBV11-2 with TRBJ2-7, with TRBD1 matching 9 bases. The CDR3 is made up of 15 amino acids. V was clipped by 5 bases and J by 5 bases; unmatched bases: 10. CDR1 and CDR2 (germline): SGHAT, FQNNGV. The CDR3 reads CASSLKPTGGDEQYF. CDR3 coding DNA: TGTGCCAGCAGCCTTAAACCCACAGGGGGCGACGAGCAGTACTTC.

The chain joins TRBV19 to TRBJ1-2; possibly TRBD1 for D (5 bases). Germline CDR1 LNHDA, CDR2 SQIVND (reference sequence). The CDR3 is 12 amino acids. V was trimmed by 6 bases and J by 2 bases, leaving 7 bases between them. The CDR3 DNA follows: TGTGCCAGTAGGGACACCAACTATGGCTACACCTTC. Residues: CASRDTNYGYTF.

The rearrangement uses TRBV9 and TRBJ2-7; tentatively, D is TRBD2 (5 bases). The CDR3 has 13 residues. The ends were cut back, 0 bases at V and 4 bases at J, with 8 bases in the middle. Germline values: CDR1 SGDLS, CDR2 YYNGEE. The CDR3 loop reads CASSVGLAYEQYF. The CDR3 DNA sequence: TGTGCCAGCAGCGTAGGCCTAGCTTACGAGCAGTACTTC.